This section outlines one T cell receptor beta chain sequence together with its context. Its matching antigen is unknown. The V gene lost 5 bases and the J gene lost 0 bases, with 8 bases spanning the gap. The CDR3 length is 13 residues. Germline V CDR1 and CDR2: MDHEN, SYDVKM. The data were obtained in a study of OX40 agonist ivuxolimab in advanced cancers. For the study at large: Patients with prior anti-PD-1, anti-PD-L1 or anti-CTLA-4 therapy were eligible; less than 50% had some. Broader study findings: Normalized T-cell clonal expansion was also low in some nonresponders.

Clones were sequenced by immunoSEQ multiplex PCR, and TCRdb holds only the in-frame ones, with some missing. The sample has just under 65,000 clones, roughly four fifths seen once. The starting material was CD4+ or CD8+ T cells sorted from blood, obtained in a trial of the OX40 agonist ivuxolimab. The clonotype comes from an adult with an advanced solid tumor such as melanoma, head and neck, liver or kidney cancer. The rearrangement joins TRBV28 to TRBJ2-7, with a possible D match to TRBD1 (5 bases). The CDR3 reads CASSTTDSYEQYF. The CDR3 DNA reads TGTGCCAGCAGTACGACAGACTCCTACGAGCAGTACTTC.